The clone carrying this TCR beta chain showed up many times. Time point defined: after dendritic cell vaccination, including at tumor progression/relapse. The sample originates from a study of glioma-infiltrating T cells after dendritic cell vaccination. Study-wide context: Dendritic cell vaccination trial patients had either newly diagnosed or recurrent glioblastoma. Treatment, given 2003 to 2012, was autologous tumor lysate-pulsed dendritic cell vaccination.

The CDR3 runs to 12 residues. V lost 7 bases and J lost 13, with 19 bases in between. Germline loops: CDR1 SEHNR, CDR2 FQNEAQ (reference sequence). TCRB CDR3 was amplified from 2 ug genomic DNA or less. Amplification used 60 V beta primers and 13 J beta primers. Data came from immunoSEQ multiplex PCR; TCRdb stores just in-frame clones and leaves some out. The sample holds about 76,000 clones, around 87% seen once. The material was blood, obtained after dendritic cell vaccination. The rearrangement links TRBV7-9 to TRBJ1-2; D possibly corresponds to TRBD1 (6 bases). The source of this sequence is a human donor with glioblastoma. CDR3 sequence reads: CASNLSGGPPTF. CDR3 sequence (DNA): TGTGCCAGCAACCTAAGCGGGGGGCCCCCCACCTTC.